This is a list of T cell receptor beta chains from one sample in a study of blood T cells in healthy people across ages. TCRdb re-called the 5' RACE reads with MiXCR, one entry per CDR3 protein. The sample records under 800,000 distinct CDR3 sequences, 43% being singletons. The sequenced material came from blood. All receptors come from a woman in her sixties or seventies in good health. Each CDR3 is given with its conserved first and last residue. The D gene is left open where the match is weak. Size values are once, few and many counts, or a class for expanded clones, and some rows have none.

>-|TRBJ2-5|TRBV28|TRBD2
TGTGCCAGCAGAGAGAATGGACTAGGGAATGAGCAGTACTTC
CASRENGLGNEQYF
>-|TRBJ2-5|TRBV5-1|TRBD1
TGCGCCAGCAGCACCCCGGACAGGGCTGAGACCCAGTACTTC
CASSTPDRAETQYF
>-|TRBJ2-7|TRBV20-1|TRBD2
TGCAGTGCTAGAAATAGCGGGAGGGCAAGAGAATACGAGCAGTACTTC
CSARNSGRAREYEQYF
>-|TRBJ2-3|TRBV11-2|-
TGTGCCAGCAGCTTAGGGGACCATTTCACAGATACGCAGTATTTT
CASSLGDHFTDTQYF
>-|TRBJ2-3|TRBV20-1|TRBD2
TGCAGTGCCTCCCCGGCTAGCGGGGCCTCTAGCACAGATACGCAGTATTTT
CSASPASGASSTDTQYF
>few|TRBJ1-4|TRBV12-3/TRBV12-4|-
TGTGCCAGCAGTTTGAGGGGGTACAATGAAAAACTGTTTTTT
CASSLRGYNEKLFF
>-|TRBJ2-1|TRBV9|-
TGTGCCAGCAGCGTAGCTCTGGACCAAACCTACAATGAGCAGTTCTTC
CASSVALDQTYNEQFF
>once|TRBJ2-7|TRBV7-9|TRBD2
TGTGCCAGCAGCTTAGGATGGCGGGGGGGAACGGACGAGCAGTACTTC
CASSLGWRGGTDEQYF
>-|TRBJ2-4|TRBV5-1|-
TGCGCCAGCAGCTCGGGGGACATTCAGTACTTC
CASSSGDIQYF
>-|TRBJ1-1|TRBV5-6|-
TGTGCCAGCAGTTCGGCACACAGGGCCCCGAACACTGAAGCTTTCTTT
CASSSAHRAPNTEAFF
>-|TRBJ2-1|TRBV6-2/TRBV6-3|-
TGTGCCAGCAGTTACGATGGCAGACGCCAAGAGACCCAGTTCTTC
CASSYDGRRQETQFF
>many|TRBJ2-7|TRBV9|TRBD1
TGTGCCAGCAGCGTAGGAGGACAGGACTACGAGCAGTACTTC
CASSVGGQDYEQYF
>-|TRBJ2-7|TRBV9|TRBD2
TGTGCCAGCAGCGTAGGGTCCTGGGGCGGGGGGCGAAACAATGAGCAGTACTTC
CASSVGSWGGGRNNEQYF
>-|TRBJ2-7|TRBV6-5|TRBD2
TGTGCCAGCAGTTACCGCTTAAGTTGGGACGGGAGGGACGAGCAGTACTTC
CASSYRLSWDGRDEQYF
>few|TRBJ2-3|TRBV11-2|-
TGTGCCAGCAGCAAAACTATAGGGGTTAGCACAGATACGCAGTATTTT
CASSKTIGVSTDTQYF
>few|TRBJ1-1|TRBV10-3|TRBD1
TGTGCCATCAGCGAAGACAGGGAAAGGGGAGCTTTCTTT
CAISEDRERGAFF
>-|TRBJ2-1|TRBV6-5|-
TGTGCCAGCAGTTCGTTAGGGAGGGGGCAGTACAATGAGCAGTTCTTC
CASSSLGRGQYNEQFF
>few|TRBJ2-5|TRBV20-1|TRBD2
TGCAGTGCTAGAGGGGGGACTAGCATGAATGAGCAGTACTTC
CSARGGTSMNEQYF
>-|TRBJ1-2|TRBV2|-
TGTGCCAGCAGTGAGGCTGCCTATGGCTACACCTTC
CASSEAAYGYTF
>-|TRBJ1-5|TRBV6-6|TRBD1
TGTGCCAGCAGTTGGACAGGGAGCAGTCAGCCCCAGCATTTT
CASSWTGSSQPQHF
>few|TRBJ1-4|TRBV3-1|TRBD1
TGTGCCAGCAGCCGAGGGACAGAGCCGAAAAAACTGTTTTTT
CASSRGTEPKKLFF
>-|TRBJ2-7|TRBV27|-
TGTGCCAGCAGTGAGGCAGGGGCTGTCAGTAGGCAGTACTTC
CASSEAGAVSRQYF
>-|TRBJ2-5|TRBV7-2|TRBD2
TGTGCCAGCAGCCCCATCGGGGGGATCCAAGAGACCCAGTACTTC
CASSPIGGIQETQYF
>few|TRBJ2-1|TRBV5-1|TRBD1
TGCGCCAGCAGCTTACTCCGGGACAGCCTATACAATGAGCAGTTCTTC
CASSLLRDSLYNEQFF
>few|TRBJ2-5|TRBV11-2|-
TGTGCCAGCAGCTTAGTTGCAGCGCGCTCAGAAGAGACCCAGTACTTC
CASSLVAARSEETQYF
>-|TRBJ2-3|TRBV29-1|-
TGCAGCGTTTCATATCGGGGGGCCGCAGATACGCAGTATTTT
CSVSYRGAADTQYF
>-|TRBJ1-2|TRBV4-1|-
TGCGCCAGCAGCCCGGGCGGGACGCGGTCCTCATATGGCTACACCTTC
CASSPGGTRSSYGYTF
>-|TRBJ2-3|TRBV6-5|-
TGTGCCAGCAGACAGGGGACTGGAGCATACGCGTATTTT
CASRQGTGAYAYF
>-|TRBJ2-7|TRBV7-2|TRBD2
TGTGCCAGCACCCTGTTTAGCGGGGACGCCCACGAGCAGTACTTC
CASTLFSGDAHEQYF
>-|TRBJ1-4|TRBV7-2|-
TGTGCCAGCAGCTTACGCCGGGACTCTGAAAAACTGTTTTTT
CASSLRRDSEKLFF
>-|TRBJ1-1|TRBV3-1|-
TGTGCCAGCCGGAGGGAGGGGCGGAACACTGAAGCTTTCTTT
CASRREGRNTEAFF
>-|TRBJ2-6|TRBV3-1|TRBD2
TGTGCCAGCAGCCAAGGGTCGGGAGGGCTCAACGTCCTGACTTTC
CASSQGSGGLNVLTF
>-|TRBJ1-1|TRBV6-4|-
TGTGCCAGCAGTGAGGCGACTTCGGGCACTGAAGCTTTCTTT
CASSEATSGTEAFF
>-|TRBJ2-3|TRBV28|TRBD1
TGTGCCAGCAGTTCGTGGGACAGGGTCGCGGATACGCAGTATTTT
CASSSWDRVADTQYF
>-|TRBJ2-1|TRBV24-1|TRBD2
TGTGCCACCAGTGGGGGTAGGGCTAGCGGGGCTTTAAATGAGCAGTTCTTC
CATSGGRASGALNEQFF
>-|TRBJ2-5|TRBV30|-
TGTGCCTGGAGTGTATTGAGGACGGCAGAGACCCAGTACTTC
CAWSVLRTAETQYF
>-|TRBJ1-2|TRBV11-1|-
TGTGCCAGCAGCGTATCCGGGGCGGATGGCTACACCTTC
CASSVSGADGYTF
>-|TRBJ2-3|TRBV12-3/TRBV12-4|-
TGTGCCAGCAGTTTCAGGAGGTCGCAAGAGGATACGCAGTATTTT
CASSFRRSQEDTQYF
>-|TRBJ2-6|TRBV7-6|-
TGTGCCGTTGGGGACATTGACTCTGGGGCTAACGTCCTGACTTTC
CAVGDIDSGANVLTF